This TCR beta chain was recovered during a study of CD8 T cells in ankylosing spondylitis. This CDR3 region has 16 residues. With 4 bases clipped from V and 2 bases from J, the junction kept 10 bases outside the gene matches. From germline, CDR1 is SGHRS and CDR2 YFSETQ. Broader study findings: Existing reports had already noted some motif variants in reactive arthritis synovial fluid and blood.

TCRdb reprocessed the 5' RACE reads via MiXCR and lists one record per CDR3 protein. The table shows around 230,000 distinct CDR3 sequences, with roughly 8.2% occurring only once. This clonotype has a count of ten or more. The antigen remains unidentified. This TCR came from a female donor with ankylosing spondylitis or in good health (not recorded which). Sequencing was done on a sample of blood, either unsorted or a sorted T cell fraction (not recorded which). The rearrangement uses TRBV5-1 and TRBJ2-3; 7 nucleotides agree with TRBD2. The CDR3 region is CASSPTSRGDTDTQYF. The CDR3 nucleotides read TGCGCCAGCAGCCCGACGTCCCGGGGGGACACAGATACGCAGTATTTT.